What follows describes a single TCR beta chain. Its target is not known. This CDR3 has 11 residues. Per germline, CDR1 DFQATT and CDR2 SNEGSKA (reference sequence). The source of the sample is a study of cytomegalovirus exposure and HLA in healthy donors. The PCR ran on 60 Vbeta and 13 Jbeta primers. Per the original data handling: In a later analysis, the count reached roughly 80 million unique TCR beta chains, with roughly 11 million shared. TCRdb keeps only in-frame clones here, not all; method: immunoSEQ multiplex PCR. V, J and clone size are those of that table, while D and trimming were read from the DNA. The sample lists roughly 170,000 clones; approximately 84% were seen once. Broader study findings: Earlier analysis looked at TCR beta V segments, and most were productive about 87% or about 30% of the time.

Source material: PBMCs. The chain combines TRBV20-1 with TRBJ2-5; unclear D gene. Matching the DNA end better, TRBJ2-7 makes the J call doubtful. The clonotype originates from a girl aged 10 to 17 in good health and CMV-seropositive. DNA for the CDR3: TGCAGTGCCCTAGGTGGCTACGAGCAGTACTTC. Its translation: CSALGGYEQYF.